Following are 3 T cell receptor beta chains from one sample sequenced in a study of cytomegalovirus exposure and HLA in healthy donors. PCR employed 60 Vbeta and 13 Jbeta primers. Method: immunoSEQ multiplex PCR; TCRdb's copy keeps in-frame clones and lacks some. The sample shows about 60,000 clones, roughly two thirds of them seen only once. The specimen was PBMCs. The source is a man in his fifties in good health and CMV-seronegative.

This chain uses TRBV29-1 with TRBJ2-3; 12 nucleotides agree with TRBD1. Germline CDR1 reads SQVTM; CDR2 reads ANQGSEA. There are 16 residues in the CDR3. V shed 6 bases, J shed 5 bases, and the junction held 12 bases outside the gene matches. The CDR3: CSVELGTGGNVDTQYF. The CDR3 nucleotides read TGCAGCGTGGAGTTGGGGACAGGGGGCAATGTAGATACGCAGTATTTT.

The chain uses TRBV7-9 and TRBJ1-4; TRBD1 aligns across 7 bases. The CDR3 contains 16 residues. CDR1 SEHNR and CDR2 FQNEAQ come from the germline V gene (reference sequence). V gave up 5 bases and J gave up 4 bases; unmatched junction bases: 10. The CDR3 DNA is TGTGCCAGCAGCATCCCAGGGGGAGGAGATAATGAAAAACTGTTTTTT. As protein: CASSIPGGGDNEKLFF.

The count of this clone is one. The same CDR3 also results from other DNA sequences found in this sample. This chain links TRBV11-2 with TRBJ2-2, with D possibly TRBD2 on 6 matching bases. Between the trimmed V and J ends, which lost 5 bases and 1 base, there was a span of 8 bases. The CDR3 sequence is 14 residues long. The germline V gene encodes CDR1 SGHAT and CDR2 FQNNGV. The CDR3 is CASSRRGNTGELFF. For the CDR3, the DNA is TGTGCCAGCAGCCGGCGGGGGAACACCGGGGAGCTGTTTTTT.